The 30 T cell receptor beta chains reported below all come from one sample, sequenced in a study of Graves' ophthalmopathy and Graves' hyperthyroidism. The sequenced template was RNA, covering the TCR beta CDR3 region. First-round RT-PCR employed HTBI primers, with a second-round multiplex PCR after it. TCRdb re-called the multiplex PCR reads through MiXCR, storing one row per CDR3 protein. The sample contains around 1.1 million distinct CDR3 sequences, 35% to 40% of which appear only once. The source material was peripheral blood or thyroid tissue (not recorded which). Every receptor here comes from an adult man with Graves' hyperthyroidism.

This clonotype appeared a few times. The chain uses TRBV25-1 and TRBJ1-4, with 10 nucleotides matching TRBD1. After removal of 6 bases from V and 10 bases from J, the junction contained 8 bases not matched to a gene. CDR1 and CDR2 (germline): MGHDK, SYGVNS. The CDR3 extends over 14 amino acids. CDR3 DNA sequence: TGTGCCAGCAGGAGGGACAGGGGTTCAGGAAAACTGTTTTTT. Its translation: CASRRDRGSGKLFF.

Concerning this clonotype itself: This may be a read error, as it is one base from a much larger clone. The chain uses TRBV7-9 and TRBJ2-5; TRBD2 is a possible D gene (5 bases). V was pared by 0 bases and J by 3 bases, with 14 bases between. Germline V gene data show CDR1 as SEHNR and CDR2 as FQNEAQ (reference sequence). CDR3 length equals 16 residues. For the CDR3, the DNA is TGTGCCAGCAGCTTAGCGCACCGGACTTCGGAAGAGACCCAGTACTTC. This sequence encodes CASSLAHRTSEETQYF.

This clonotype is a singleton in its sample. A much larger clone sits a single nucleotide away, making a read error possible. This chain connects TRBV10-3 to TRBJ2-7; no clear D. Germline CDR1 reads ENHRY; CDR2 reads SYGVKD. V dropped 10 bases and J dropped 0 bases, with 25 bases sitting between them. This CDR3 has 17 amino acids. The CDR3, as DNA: TGTGCCAGCAGCCCGACGGGTGGAAGGGCAAGCTCCTACGAGCAGTACTTC. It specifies CASSPTGGRASSYEQYF.

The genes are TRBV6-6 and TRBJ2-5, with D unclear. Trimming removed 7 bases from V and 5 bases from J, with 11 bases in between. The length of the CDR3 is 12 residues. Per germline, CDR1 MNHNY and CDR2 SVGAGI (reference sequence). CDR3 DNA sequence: TGTGCCAGCACCCACAGTGACGAGACCCAGTACTTC. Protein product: CASTHSDETQYF.

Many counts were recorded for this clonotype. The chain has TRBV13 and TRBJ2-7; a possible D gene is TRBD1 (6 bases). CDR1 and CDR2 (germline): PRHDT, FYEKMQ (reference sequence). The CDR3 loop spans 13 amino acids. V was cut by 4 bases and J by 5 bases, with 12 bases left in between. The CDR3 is CASSSWGLNEQYF. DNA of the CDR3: TGTGCCAGCAGCTCCTGGGGGCTGAACGAGCAGTACTTC.

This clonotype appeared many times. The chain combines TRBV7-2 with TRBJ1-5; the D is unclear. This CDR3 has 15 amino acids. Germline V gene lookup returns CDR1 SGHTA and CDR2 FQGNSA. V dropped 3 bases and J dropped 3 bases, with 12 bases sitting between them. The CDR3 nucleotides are TGTGCCAGCAGCTTTGGGCAGACCTTCAATCAGCCCCAGCATTTT. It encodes CASSFGQTFNQPQHF.

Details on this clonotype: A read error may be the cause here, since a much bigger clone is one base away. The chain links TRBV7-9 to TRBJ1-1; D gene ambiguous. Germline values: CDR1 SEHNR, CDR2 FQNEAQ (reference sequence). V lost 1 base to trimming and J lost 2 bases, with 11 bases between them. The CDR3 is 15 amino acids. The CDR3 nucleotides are TGTGCCAGCAGCTTAGGAAAACAAATAAACACTGAAGCTTTCTTT. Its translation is CASSLGKQINTEAFF.

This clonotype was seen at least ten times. CDR3 sequence (DNA): TGTGCCAGTAGTATTGGACAGGATTACTATGGCTACACCTTC. The encoded protein is CASSIGQDYYGYTF. The chain uses TRBV19 and TRBJ1-2, with TRBD1 matching 7 bases. Germline values: CDR1 LNHDA, CDR2 SQIVND (reference sequence). This CDR3 region has 14 residues. Trimming cost V 3 bases and J 3 bases; bases outside gene matches: 4.

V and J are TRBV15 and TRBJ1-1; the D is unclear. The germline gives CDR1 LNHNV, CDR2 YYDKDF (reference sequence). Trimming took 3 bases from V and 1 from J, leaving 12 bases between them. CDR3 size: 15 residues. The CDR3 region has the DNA TGTGCCACCAGCAGGGAGGGTAGTGGGAACACTGAAGCTTTCTTT. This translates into CATSREGSGNTEAFF.

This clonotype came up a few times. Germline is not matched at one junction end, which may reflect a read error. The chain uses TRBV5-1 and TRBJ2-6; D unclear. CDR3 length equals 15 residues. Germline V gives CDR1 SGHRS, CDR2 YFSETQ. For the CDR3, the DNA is TGTGCCAGCAGCTTGATTAGTGCAGGGGCCAACGTCCTGACTTTC. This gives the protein CASSLISAGANVLTF.

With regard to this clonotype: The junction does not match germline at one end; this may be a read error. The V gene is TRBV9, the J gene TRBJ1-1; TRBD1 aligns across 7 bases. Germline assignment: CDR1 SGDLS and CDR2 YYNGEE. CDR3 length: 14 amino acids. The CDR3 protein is CARSVGGLSTEAFF. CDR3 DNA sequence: TGTGCCCGCAGCGTAGGGGGCTTGAGCACTGAAGCTTTCTTT.

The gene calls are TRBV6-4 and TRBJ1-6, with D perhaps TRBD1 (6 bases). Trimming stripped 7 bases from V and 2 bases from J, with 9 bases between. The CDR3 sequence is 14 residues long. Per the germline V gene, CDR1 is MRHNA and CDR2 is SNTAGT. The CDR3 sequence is CASKEGAYNSPLHF. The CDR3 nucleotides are TGTGCCAGCAAGGAGGGGGCCTATAATTCACCCCTCCACTTT.

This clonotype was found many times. The DNA of the CDR3 is TGTGCCAGCAGTGAAGCAAGGGAGCCCCAGCATTTT. This encodes CASSEAREPQHF. The V call is TRBV2, the J call TRBJ1-5; D not certain. The germline gives CDR1 SNHLY, CDR2 FYNNEI. The CDR3 spans 12 residues. Trimming took 0 bases from V and 8 from J, leaving 5 bases between them.

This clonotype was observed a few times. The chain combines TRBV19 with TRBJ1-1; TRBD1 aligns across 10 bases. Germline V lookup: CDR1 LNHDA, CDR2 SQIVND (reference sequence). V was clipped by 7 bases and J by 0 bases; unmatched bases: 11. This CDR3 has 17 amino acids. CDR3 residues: CASKTTDRGRVNTEAFF. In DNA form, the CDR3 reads TGTGCCAGTAAAACTACCGACAGGGGGCGTGTGAACACTGAAGCTTTCTTT. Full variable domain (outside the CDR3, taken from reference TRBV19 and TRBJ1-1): DGGITQSPKYLFRKEGQNVTLSCEQNLNHDAMYWYRQDPGQGLRLIYYSQIVNDFQKGDIAEGYSVSREKKESFPLTVTSAQKNPTAFYLCASKTTDRGRVNTEAFFGQGTRLTVV.

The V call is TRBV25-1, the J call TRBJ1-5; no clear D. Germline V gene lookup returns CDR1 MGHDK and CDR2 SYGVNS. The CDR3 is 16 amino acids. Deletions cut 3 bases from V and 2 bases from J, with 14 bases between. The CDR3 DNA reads TGTGCCAGCAGTGACCCCACGATCGGCGGCAATCAGCCCCAGCATTTT. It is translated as CASSDPTIGGNQPQHF. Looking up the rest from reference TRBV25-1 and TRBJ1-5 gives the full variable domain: EADIYQTPRYLVIGTGKKITLECSQTMGHDKMYWYQQDPGMELHLIHYSYGVNSTEKGDLSSESTVSRIRTEHFPLTLESARPSHTSQYLCASSDPTIGGNQPQHFGDGTRLSIL.

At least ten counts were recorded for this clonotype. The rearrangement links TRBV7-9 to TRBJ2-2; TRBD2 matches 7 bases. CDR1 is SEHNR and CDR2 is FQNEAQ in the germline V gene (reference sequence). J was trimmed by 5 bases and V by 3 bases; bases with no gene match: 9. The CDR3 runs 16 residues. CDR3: CASSFGRCACTGELFF. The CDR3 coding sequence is TGTGCCAGCAGCTTCGGGAGGTGCGCCTGTACCGGGGAGCTGTTTTTT.

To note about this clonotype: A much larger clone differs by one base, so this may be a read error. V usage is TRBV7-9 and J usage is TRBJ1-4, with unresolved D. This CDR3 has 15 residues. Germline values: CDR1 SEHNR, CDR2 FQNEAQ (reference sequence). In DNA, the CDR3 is TGTGTCAGCAGCCCTTCCGTACAGAAGAATGAAAAACTGTTTTTT. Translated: CVSSPSVQKNEKLFF.

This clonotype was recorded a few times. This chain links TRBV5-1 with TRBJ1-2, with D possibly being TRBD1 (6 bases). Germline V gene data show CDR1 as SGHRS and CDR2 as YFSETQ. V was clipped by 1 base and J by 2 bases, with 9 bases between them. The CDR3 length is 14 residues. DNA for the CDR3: TGCGCCAGCAGCTTGCAGGGGATGAACTATGGCTACACCTTC. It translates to CASSLQGMNYGYTF. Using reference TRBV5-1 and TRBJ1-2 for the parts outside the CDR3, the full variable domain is KAGVTQTPRYLIKTRGQQVTLSCSPISGHRSVSWYQQTPGQGLQFLFEYFSETQRNKGNFPGRFSGRQFSNSRSEMNVSTLELGDSALYLCASSLQGMNYGYTFGSGTRLTVV.

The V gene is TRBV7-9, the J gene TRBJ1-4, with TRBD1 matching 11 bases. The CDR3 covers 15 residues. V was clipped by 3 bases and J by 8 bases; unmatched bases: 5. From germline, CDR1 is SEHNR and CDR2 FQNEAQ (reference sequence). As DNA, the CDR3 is TGTGCCAGCAGCTTCTGGACAGGGGGCGAAGAAAAACTGTTTTTT. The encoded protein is CASSFWTGGEEKLFF.

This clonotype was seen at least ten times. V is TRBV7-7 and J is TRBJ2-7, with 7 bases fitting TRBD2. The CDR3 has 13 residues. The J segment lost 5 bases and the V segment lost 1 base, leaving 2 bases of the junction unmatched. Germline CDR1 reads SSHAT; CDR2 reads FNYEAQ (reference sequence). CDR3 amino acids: CASSLVGGDEQYF. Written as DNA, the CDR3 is TGTGCCAGCAGCTTAGTTGGGGGGGACGAGCAGTACTTC.

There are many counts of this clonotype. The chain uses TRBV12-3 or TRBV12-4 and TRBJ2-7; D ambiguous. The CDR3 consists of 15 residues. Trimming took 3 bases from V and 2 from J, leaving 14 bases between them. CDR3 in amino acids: CASSLKGRKTYEQYF. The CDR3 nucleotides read TGTGCCAGCAGTTTGAAGGGCCGGAAAACCTACGAGCAGTACTTC.

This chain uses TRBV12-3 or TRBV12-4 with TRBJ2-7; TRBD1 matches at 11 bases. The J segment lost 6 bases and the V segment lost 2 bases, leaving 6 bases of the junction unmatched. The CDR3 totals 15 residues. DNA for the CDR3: TGTGCCAGCAGTTTAACGCGGACAGGGGGCTTCGAGCAGTACTTC. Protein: CASSLTRTGGFEQYF.

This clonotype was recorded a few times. The chain's CDR3 is CASSEEKTAYGYTF. The CDR3 DNA reads as TGTGCCAGCAGTGAAGAAAAGACAGCCTATGGCTACACCTTC. The rearrangement joins TRBV2 to TRBJ1-2; maybe TRBD1 (5 bases). The ends were cut back, 1 base at V and 4 bases at J, with 10 bases in the middle. Germline CDR1 reads SNHLY; CDR2 reads FYNNEI. The CDR3 is 14 residues long.

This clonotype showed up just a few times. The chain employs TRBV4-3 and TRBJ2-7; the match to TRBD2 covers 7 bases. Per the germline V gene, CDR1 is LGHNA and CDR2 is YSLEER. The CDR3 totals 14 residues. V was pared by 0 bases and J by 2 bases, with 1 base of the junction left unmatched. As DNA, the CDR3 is TGCGCCAGCAGCCAAGAGCTAGCGGCCTACGAGCAGTACTTC. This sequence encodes CASSQELAAYEQYF.

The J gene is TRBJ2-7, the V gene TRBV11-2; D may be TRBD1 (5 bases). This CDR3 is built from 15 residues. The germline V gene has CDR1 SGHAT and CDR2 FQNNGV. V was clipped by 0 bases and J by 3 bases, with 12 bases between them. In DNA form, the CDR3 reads TGTGCCAGCAGCTTAGAGTCAGGGAAAAGCTACGAGCAGTACTTC. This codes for CASSLESGKSYEQYF.

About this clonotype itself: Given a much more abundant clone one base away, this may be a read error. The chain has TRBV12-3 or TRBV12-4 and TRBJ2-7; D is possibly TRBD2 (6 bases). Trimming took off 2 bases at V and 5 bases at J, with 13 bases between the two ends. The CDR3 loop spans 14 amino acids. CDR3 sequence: CASSLTGVGDEQYF. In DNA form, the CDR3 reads TGTGCCAGCAGTTTAACGGGAGTGGGGGACGAGCAGTACTTC.

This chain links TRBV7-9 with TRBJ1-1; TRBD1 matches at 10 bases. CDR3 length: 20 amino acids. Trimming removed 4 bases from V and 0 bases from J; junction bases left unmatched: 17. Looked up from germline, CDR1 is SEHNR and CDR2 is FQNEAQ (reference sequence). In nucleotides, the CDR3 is TGTGCCAGCAGCTCGAGAGACAGGGGGCCTCATGGAACGATGAACACTGAAGCTTTCTTT. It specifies CASSSRDRGPHGTMNTEAFF.

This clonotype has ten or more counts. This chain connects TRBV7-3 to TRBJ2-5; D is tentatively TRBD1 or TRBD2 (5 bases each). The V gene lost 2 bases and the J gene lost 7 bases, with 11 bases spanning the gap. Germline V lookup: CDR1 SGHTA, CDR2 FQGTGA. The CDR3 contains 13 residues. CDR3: CASSLGGKGTQYF. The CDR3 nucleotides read TGTGCCAGCAGCTTAGGGGGAAAAGGGACCCAGTACTTC.

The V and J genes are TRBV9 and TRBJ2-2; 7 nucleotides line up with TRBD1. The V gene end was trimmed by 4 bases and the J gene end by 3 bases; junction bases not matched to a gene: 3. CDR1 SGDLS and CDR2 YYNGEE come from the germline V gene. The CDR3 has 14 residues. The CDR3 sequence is CASSPGGDTGELFF. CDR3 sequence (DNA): TGTGCCAGCAGCCCAGGGGGAGACACCGGGGAGCTGTTTTTT.

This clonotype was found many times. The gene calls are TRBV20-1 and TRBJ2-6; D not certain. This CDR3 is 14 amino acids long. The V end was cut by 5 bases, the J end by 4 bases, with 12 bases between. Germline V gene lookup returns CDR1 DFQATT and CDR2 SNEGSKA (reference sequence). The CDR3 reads CSAPRGTGANVLTF. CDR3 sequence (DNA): TGCAGTGCTCCCCGAGGTACCGGGGCCAACGTCCTGACTTTC.